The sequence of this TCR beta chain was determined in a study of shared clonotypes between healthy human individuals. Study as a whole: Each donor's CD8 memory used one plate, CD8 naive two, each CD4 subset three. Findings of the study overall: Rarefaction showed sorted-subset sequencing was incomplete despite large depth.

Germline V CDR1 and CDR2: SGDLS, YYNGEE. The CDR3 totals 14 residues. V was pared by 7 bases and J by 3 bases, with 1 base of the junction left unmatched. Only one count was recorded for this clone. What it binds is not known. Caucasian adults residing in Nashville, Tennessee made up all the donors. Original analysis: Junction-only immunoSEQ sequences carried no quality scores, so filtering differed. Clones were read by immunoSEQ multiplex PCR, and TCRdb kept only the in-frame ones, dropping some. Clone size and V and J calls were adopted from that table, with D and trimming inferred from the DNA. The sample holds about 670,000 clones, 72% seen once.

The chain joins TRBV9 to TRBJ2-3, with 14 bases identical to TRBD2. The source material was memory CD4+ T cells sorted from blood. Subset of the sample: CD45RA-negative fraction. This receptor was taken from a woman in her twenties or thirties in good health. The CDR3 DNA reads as TGTGCCAGCGGACTAGCGGGAGGTACAGATACGCAGTATTTT. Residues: CASGLAGGTDTQYF.